Many counts were recorded for the clone carrying this T cell receptor (beta chain). Its antigen is not known. The germline V gene has CDR1 LNHDA and CDR2 SQIVND (reference sequence). Losses at the gene ends were 4 bases for V and 6 bases for J; bases not matched to a gene: 6. This CDR3 comprises 14 residues. All patients were treatment-naive before thyroid surgery. This specimen comes from a study of metastatic and nonmetastatic thyroid tumors. Study-level information: Across peripheral blood and tumor or nodule tissue samples taken from malignant and benign thyroid patients, the repertoires were compared with one another.

Whole-study findings and limits: Patients with malignant thyroid tumors reportedly had significantly higher TCR beta diversity than those with benign nodules, in blood and tumor.

Methods used by the authors: To classify distant metastasis in papillary thyroid cancer, a model was built from CDR3 differences across clinicopathological groups. TCRdb redid the clone calls on the PCR reads using MiXCR. The V and J calls, along with clone size, are taken from TCRdb and not from the paper's own processing. This sample has 15,000 to 20,000 clones, with around an eighth found just once. The V call is TRBV19, the J call TRBJ1-5; TRBD1 matches at 7 bases. The source is a female donor with papillary thyroid cancer or a benign thyroid nodule (not recorded which). Some clones in this sample may be carry-over from other donors' samples. Sequenced input: tumor tissue. CDR3 residues: CASSKTGAGQPQHF. The CDR3 DNA follows: TGTGCCAGTAGTAAAACAGGGGCAGGTCAGCCCCAGCATTTT.